This T cell receptor beta chain was identified in a study of CD8 T cells in Susac syndrome. The wider study: The sequenced Susac syndrome patients included about six who had clinically active disease and fewer than ten who were in remission.

For this clonotype: Its antigen is unknown.

Reverse transcription of about 0.45 to 1 ug RNA was performed with random hexamers. With immunoSEQ multiplex PCR, TCR beta CDR3 was amplified across 54 Vbeta and 13 Jbeta. TCRdb processed the immunoSEQ multiplex PCR reads anew with MiXCR; each CDR3 protein has one entry. This sample has hundreds of thousands of distinct CDR3 sequences, with around 96% found just once. Findings of the study overall: The study's TCR sequencing and HLA analysis drew on a certain number of individuals. That number was acknowledged as relatively small.

This CDR3 has 13 amino acids. Germline V gene sequence: CDR1 MNHEY, CDR2 SMNVEV (reference sequence). V dropped 5 bases and J dropped 3; count of bases not matched to a gene: 2. The V call is TRBV27, the J call TRBJ2-7; the match to TRBD1 covers 9 bases. The sample taken for sequencing was CD4+ T cells from PBMCs. This receptor was identified in a human donor with Susac syndrome. The CDR3: CASSRDRDYEQYF. CDR3 nucleotides: TGTGCCAGCAGTAGGGACAGGGACTACGAGCAGTACTTC.